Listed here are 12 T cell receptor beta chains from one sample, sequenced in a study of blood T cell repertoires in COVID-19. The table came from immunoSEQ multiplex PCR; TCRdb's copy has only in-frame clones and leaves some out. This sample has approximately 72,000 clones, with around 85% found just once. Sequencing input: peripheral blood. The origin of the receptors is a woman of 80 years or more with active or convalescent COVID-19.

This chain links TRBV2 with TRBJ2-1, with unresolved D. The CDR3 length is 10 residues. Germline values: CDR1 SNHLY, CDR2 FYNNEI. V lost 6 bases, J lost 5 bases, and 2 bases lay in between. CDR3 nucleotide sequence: TGTGCCAGCAGCGACAATGAGCAGTTCTTC. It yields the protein CASSDNEQFF. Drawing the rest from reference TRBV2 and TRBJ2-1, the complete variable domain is EPEVTQTPSHQVTQMGQEVILRCVPISNHLYFYWYRQILGQKVEFLVSFYNNEISEKSEIFDDQFSVERPDGSNFTLKIRSTKLEDSAMYFCASSDNEQFFGPGTRLTVL.

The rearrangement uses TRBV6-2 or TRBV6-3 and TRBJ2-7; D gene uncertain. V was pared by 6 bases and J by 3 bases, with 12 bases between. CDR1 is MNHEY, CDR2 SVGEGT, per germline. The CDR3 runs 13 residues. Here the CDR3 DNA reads TGTGCCAGCAGCCCTCTCGGGTTCTACGAGCAGTACTTC. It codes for CASSPLGFYEQYF.

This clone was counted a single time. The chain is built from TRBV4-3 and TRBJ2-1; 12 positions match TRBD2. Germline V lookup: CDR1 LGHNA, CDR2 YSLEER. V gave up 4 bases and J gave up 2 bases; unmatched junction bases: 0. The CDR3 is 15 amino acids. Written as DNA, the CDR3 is TGCGCCAGCAGCCGGACTAGCGGGGCCTACAATGAGCAGTTCTTC. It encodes CASSRTSGAYNEQFF.

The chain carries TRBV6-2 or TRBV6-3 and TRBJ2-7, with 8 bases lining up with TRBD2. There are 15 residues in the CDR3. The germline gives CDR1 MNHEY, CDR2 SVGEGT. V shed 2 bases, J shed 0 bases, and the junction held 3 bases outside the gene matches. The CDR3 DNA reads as TGTGCCAGCAGTTACAATAGCGGGAACTCCTACGAGCAGTACTTC. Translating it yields CASSYNSGNSYEQYF.

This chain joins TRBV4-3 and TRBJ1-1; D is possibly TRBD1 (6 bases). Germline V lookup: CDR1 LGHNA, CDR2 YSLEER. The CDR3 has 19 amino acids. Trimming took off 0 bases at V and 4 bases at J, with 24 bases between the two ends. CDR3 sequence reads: CASSQEGGYNREGATEAFF. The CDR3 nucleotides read TGCGCCAGCAGCCAAGAAGGGGGATATAACAGGGAAGGTGCCACTGAAGCTTTCTTT.

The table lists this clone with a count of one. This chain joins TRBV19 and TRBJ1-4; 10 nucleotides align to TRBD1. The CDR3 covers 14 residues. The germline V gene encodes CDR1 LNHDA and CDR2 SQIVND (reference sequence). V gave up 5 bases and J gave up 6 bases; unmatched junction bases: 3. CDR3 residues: CASSPGQGYEKLFF. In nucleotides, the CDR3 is TGTGCCAGTAGTCCGGGACAGGGGTATGAAAAACTGTTTTTT.

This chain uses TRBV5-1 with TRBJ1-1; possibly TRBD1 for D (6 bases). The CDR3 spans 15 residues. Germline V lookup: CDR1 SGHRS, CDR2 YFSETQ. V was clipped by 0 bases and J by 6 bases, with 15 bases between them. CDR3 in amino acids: CASSLDIQGVAEAFF. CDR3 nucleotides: TGCGCCAGCAGCTTGGACATACAGGGTGTTGCTGAAGCTTTCTTT.

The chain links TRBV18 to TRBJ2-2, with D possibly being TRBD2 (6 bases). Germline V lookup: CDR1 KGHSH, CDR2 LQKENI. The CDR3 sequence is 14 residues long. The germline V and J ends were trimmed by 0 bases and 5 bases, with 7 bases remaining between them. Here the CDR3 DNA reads TGTGCCAGCTCACCACCGGGGGGTACCGGGGAGCTGTTTTTT. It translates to CASSPPGGTGELFF.

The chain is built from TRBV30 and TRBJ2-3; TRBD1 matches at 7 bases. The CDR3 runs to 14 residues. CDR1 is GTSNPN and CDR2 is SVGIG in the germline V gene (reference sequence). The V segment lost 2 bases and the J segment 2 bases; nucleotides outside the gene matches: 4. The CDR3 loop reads CAWSRGQSTDTQYF. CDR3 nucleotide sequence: TGTGCCTGGAGTAGGGGACAGTCCACAGATACGCAGTATTTT.

The CDR3 nucleotides read TGTGCCAGTAGTCCCAGGTCTGAAAAACTGTTTTTT. It translates to CASSPRSEKLFF. The V and J genes are TRBV19 and TRBJ1-4, with D unresolved. This CDR3 comprises 12 residues. Germline CDR1 LNHDA, CDR2 SQIVND (reference sequence). V gave up 5 bases and J gave up 7 bases, with 8 bases separating them.

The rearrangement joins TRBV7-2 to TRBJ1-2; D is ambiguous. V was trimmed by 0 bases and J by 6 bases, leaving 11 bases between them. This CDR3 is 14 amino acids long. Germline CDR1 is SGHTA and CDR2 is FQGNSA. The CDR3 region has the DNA TGTGCCAGCAGCTTAGCGGCAGATCACGATGGCTACACCTTC. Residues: CASSLAADHDGYTF.

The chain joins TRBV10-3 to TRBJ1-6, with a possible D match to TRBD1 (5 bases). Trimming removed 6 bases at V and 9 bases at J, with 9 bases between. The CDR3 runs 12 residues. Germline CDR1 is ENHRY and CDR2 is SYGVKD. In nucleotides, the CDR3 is TGTGCCATCAGCCGGGACTCTTCACCCCTCCACTTT. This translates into CAISRDSSPLHF.